These 28 T cell receptor beta chains were all obtained from the same sample, sequenced in a study of vaccination and CD4 T cells after COVID-19. These receptors have no identified antigens. CD4+ T cells that had been cultured provided DNA sequenced with the Oncomine TCR Beta short-read assay. One entry per CDR3 protein, called by TCRdb with MiXCR from the PCR reads. The sample records about 14,000 distinct CDR3 sequences, around 59% being singletons. Treatment here: roughly 11-day PBMC culture with coronavirus spike peptide pools or control peptides (ViraFEST assay). The sequencing input was CD4+ T cells from blood, cultured in vitro. Source of these receptors: a human donor who had recovered from COVID-19.

This clonotype has just a few counts. The rearrangement joins TRBV19 to TRBJ1-2; D is possibly TRBD1 (6 bases). This CDR3 comprises 15 residues. The V and J ends lost 3 bases and 4 bases respectively, with 15 bases between them. CDR1 and CDR2 (germline): LNHDA, SQIVND (reference sequence). As DNA, the CDR3 is TGTGCCAGTAGTATCCGTTTAGGACAGAGCTATGGCTACACCTTC. As protein: CASSIRLGQSYGYTF.

This clonotype was counted a few times. CDR3 coding DNA: TGTGCCAGTAGTATAGAGGCGTTAGGCAATCAGCCCCAGCATTTT. Amino acid sequence: CASSIEALGNQPQHF. This chain joins TRBV19 and TRBJ1-5; D uncertain. Germline values: CDR1 LNHDA, CDR2 SQIVND (reference sequence). The CDR3 loop spans 15 amino acids. Trimming took off 0 bases at V and 2 bases at J, with 8 bases between the two ends.

In its sample, this clonotype was seen once. The CDR3 sequence is CASRENRGKNTEAFF. The CDR3 region has the DNA TGTGCCAGCAGAGAGAACAGGGGGAAGAACACTGAAGCTTTCTTT. V gene TRBV2 combines with J gene TRBJ1-1, with 8 bases fitting TRBD1. J gave up 1 base and V 6 bases, and 7 bases lay outside the gene matches. CDR1 is SNHLY and CDR2 is FYNNEI in the germline V gene. CDR3 length: 15 residues.

This clonotype was found once. The rearrangement links TRBV27 to TRBJ1-6, with D tentatively TRBD1 (5 bases). V lost 7 bases to trimming and J lost 7 bases, with 20 bases between them. This CDR3 contains 16 residues. The germline CDR1 and CDR2 sequences are MNHEY and SMNVEV (reference sequence). The CDR3 coding sequence is TGTGCCAGCACCCGGGGGTGGGGGGGGGACAATTCACCCCTCCACTTT. Translation: CASTRGWGGDNSPLHF.

The chain has TRBV19 and TRBJ1-5; D is ambiguous. The CDR3 is 14 residues long. V was pared by 5 bases and J by 2 bases, with 10 bases between. Per germline, CDR1 LNHDA and CDR2 SQIVND (reference sequence). The CDR3 spells CASSHKGGNQPQHF. CDR3 nucleotides: TGTGCCAGTAGTCACAAGGGAGGCAATCAGCCCCAGCATTTT.

V is TRBV2 and J is TRBJ2-7, with D unclear. Trimming shortened V by 6 bases and J by 2 bases, and 5 bases separated the two germline ends. CDR1 and CDR2 from the germline V gene are SNHLY and FYNNEI. This CDR3 has 11 amino acids. The CDR3 DNA follows: TGTGCCAGCAGGGAGACCTACGAGCAGTACTTC. It yields the protein CASRETYEQYF.

The chain is built from TRBV20-1 and TRBJ2-3; 11 bases agree with TRBD2. Trimming removed 5 bases from V and 0 bases from J; junction bases left unmatched: 10. Germline-derived CDR1 and CDR2 are DFQATT and SNEGSKA (reference sequence). The CDR3 consists of 17 residues. Here the CDR3 reads CSAYTSGRASSTDTQYF. CDR3 bases: TGCAGTGCTTATACTAGCGGGAGAGCATCTAGCACAGATACGCAGTATTTT.

The chain links TRBV20-1 to TRBJ1-2; 7 nucleotides align to TRBD1. V lost 0 bases and J lost 6; bases outside the gene matches: 7. There are 14 residues in the CDR3. Germline CDR1 reads DFQATT; CDR2 reads SNEGSKA (reference sequence). The CDR3 spells CSARDEQGGHGYTF. CDR3 bases: TGCAGTGCTAGAGATGAACAAGGGGGCCATGGCTACACCTTC.

The genes are TRBV2 and TRBJ2-1; no firm D call. The V end lost 6 bases, the J end lost 5 bases, and 23 bases lay between the germline ends. Germline CDR1 reads SNHLY; CDR2 reads FYNNEI. The CDR3 spans 17 residues. CDR3 DNA: TGTGCCAGCAGGGCGACCGACGACTCTTTTCCCAACAATGAGCAGTTCTTC. As protein: CASRATDDSFPNNEQFF. Drawing the rest from reference TRBV2 and TRBJ2-1, the complete variable domain is EPEVTQTPSHQVTQMGQEVILRCVPISNHLYFYWYRQILGQKVEFLVSFYNNEISEKSEIFDDQFSVERPDGSNFTLKIRSTKLEDSAMYFCASRATDDSFPNNEQFFGPGTRLTVL.

V usage is TRBV2 and J usage is TRBJ1-5; D may be TRBD1 (5 bases). Between the trimmed V and J ends, which lost 3 bases and 1 base, there was a span of 7 bases. The CDR3 has 14 residues. Germline CDR1 and CDR2: SNHLY and FYNNEI. CDR3 region: CASSETASNQPQHF. CDR3 coding DNA: TGTGCCAGCAGTGAGACAGCCAGCAATCAGCCCCAGCATTTT.

Only a few counts were recorded for this clonotype. J is TRBJ2-3 and V is TRBV20-1, with 9 bases that match TRBD2. The CDR3 is 14 residues long. Per the germline V gene, CDR1 is DFQATT and CDR2 is SNEGSKA (reference sequence). J was trimmed by 4 bases and V by 5 bases; bases with no gene match: 7. In nucleotides, the CDR3 is TGCAGTGCTCCCTCCTTAGCGGGGGCAGATACGCAGTATTTT. Its protein product is CSAPSLAGADTQYF.

This clonotype has just one count. The V call is TRBV27, the J call TRBJ2-2; tentative D call: TRBD2 (6 bases). Trimming cost V 1 base and J 2 bases, with 11 bases left between them. There are 16 residues in the CDR3. Germline CDR1 is MNHEY and CDR2 is SMNVEV (reference sequence). CDR3 residues: CASSLLGTLNTGELFF. The CDR3 region has the DNA TGTGCCAGCAGTTTATTGGGGACTCTAAACACCGGGGAGCTGTTTTTT.

The chain links TRBV7-3 to TRBJ2-3; 11 bases map to TRBD1. With 3 bases clipped from V and 3 bases from J, the junction kept 2 bases outside the gene matches. The germline V gene has CDR1 SGHTA and CDR2 FQGTGA. The CDR3 runs to 15 residues. CDR3 amino acids: CASSFGTGGTDTQYF. For the CDR3, the DNA is TGTGCCAGCAGCTTTGGGACAGGGGGGACAGATACGCAGTATTTT.

This clonotype turned up a few times. The genes are TRBV27 and TRBJ1-2; D is undetermined. CDR3 length: 15 residues. Germline V lookup: CDR1 MNHEY, CDR2 SMNVEV (reference sequence). Trimming took off 0 bases at V and 1 base at J, with 9 bases between the two ends. The CDR3 DNA sequence: TGTGCCAGCAGTTTATCTGGGAAACTTAACTATGGCTACACCTTC. Translation: CASSLSGKLNYGYTF.

This chain connects TRBV20-1 to TRBJ2-1, with TRBD2 identical over 8 bases. The CDR3 has 14 amino acids. Looked up from germline, CDR1 is DFQATT and CDR2 is SNEGSKA (reference sequence). V was clipped by 8 bases and J by 6 bases; unmatched bases: 12. CDR3 amino acids: CSPSLAGGVNEQFF. Written as DNA, the CDR3 is TGCAGTCCCAGTTTGGCGGGAGGCGTCAATGAGCAGTTCTTC.

This clonotype has more than one count but fewer than ten. This chain uses TRBV20-1 with TRBJ1-2; unclear D gene. V lost 5 bases to trimming and J lost 8 bases, with 27 bases between them. The CDR3 loop spans 16 amino acids. From germline, CDR1 is DFQATT and CDR2 SNEGSKA (reference sequence). The DNA of the CDR3 is TGCAGTGCTTCGATCCACGAGAAACCCCTAACGGGAGGCTACACCTTC. This encodes CSASIHEKPLTGGYTF.

V usage is TRBV20-1 and J usage is TRBJ1-1; TRBD1 matches at 7 bases. The V gene end was trimmed by 6 bases and the J gene end by 1 base; junction bases not matched to a gene: 5. The CDR3 is 13 amino acids. Germline V gives CDR1 DFQATT, CDR2 SNEGSKA (reference sequence). CDR3 protein: CSAPQGSNTEAFF. The CDR3 DNA sequence: TGCAGTGCCCCACAGGGGTCGAACACTGAAGCTTTCTTT.

V usage is TRBV19 and J usage is TRBJ1-1, with 12 positions matching TRBD1. The CDR3 consists of 14 residues. From germline, CDR1 is LNHDA and CDR2 SQIVND (reference sequence). Trimming at V came to 5 bases and at J to 7 bases, leaving 5 bases not matched to a gene. CDR3 protein: CASSGGTGGFEAFF. In DNA form, the CDR3 reads TGTGCCAGTAGTGGAGGGACAGGGGGCTTTGAAGCTTTCTTT.

The chain carries TRBV7-9 and TRBJ1-1; D is unclear. The CDR3 is 14 amino acids. The germline V gene has CDR1 SEHNR and CDR2 FQNEAQ (reference sequence). Trimming took off 6 bases at V and 8 bases at J, with 19 bases between the two ends. This CDR3 reads CASRVTGRGEEAFF. For the CDR3, the DNA is TGTGCCAGCAGAGTCACGGGCCGGGGTGAAGAAGCTTTCTTT.

The J gene is TRBJ1-1, the V gene TRBV18; perhaps TRBD1 as D (5 bases). This CDR3 is 19 amino acids long. Germline CDR1 reads KGHSH; CDR2 reads LQKENI. V was clipped by 0 bases and J by 1 base, with 21 bases between them. CDR3 nucleotides: TGTGCCAGCTCACCACCGCTACTTAAGGTGACCGGGGCGAACACTGAAGCTTTCTTT. Translating it yields CASSPPLLKVTGANTEAFF.

This chain connects TRBV19 to TRBJ2-3; 9 nucleotides line up with TRBD2. Germline V CDR1 and CDR2: LNHDA, SQIVND (reference sequence). The CDR3 sequence is 15 residues long. Losses at the gene ends were 2 bases for V and 1 base for J; bases not matched to a gene: 1. In DNA form, the CDR3 reads TGTGCCAGTAGTATACCTAGCGGGGGCACAGATACGCAGTATTTT. This codes for CASSIPSGGTDTQYF.

V is TRBV28 and J is TRBJ1-5; the D is unclear. Germline V gene lookup returns CDR1 MDHEN and CDR2 SYDVKM. The length of the CDR3 is 12 residues. The germline V and J ends were trimmed by 8 bases and 5 bases, with 10 bases remaining between them. The CDR3 DNA reads TGTGCCAGCTTAGTTGGGGATCAGCCCCAGCATTTT. This encodes CASLVGDQPQHF.

This chain links TRBV11-2 with TRBJ1-1; perhaps TRBD1 as D (6 bases). This CDR3 contains 14 residues. Trimming pared 1 base from V and 4 bases from J, leaving 10 bases between. Germline loops: CDR1 SGHAT, CDR2 FQNNGV. The CDR3 spells CASSLVGGGTEAFF. The CDR3 DNA sequence: TGTGCCAGCAGCTTAGTAGGGGGGGGCACTGAAGCTTTCTTT.

The rearrangement joins TRBV20-1 to TRBJ1-3; D unclear. The V and J ends lost 6 bases and 2 bases respectively, with 14 bases between them. Germline CDR1 and CDR2: DFQATT and SNEGSKA (reference sequence). The CDR3 length is 14 residues. The CDR3 DNA sequence: TGCAGTGCCCGGACCCAAACGGCTGGAAACACCATATATTTT. The encoded protein is CSARTQTAGNTIYF.

The chain combines TRBV6-1 with TRBJ2-7, with a tentative D call TRBD2 (6 bases). Germline V gene lookup returns CDR1 MNHNS and CDR2 SASEGT. Trimming took 2 bases from V and 3 from J, leaving 17 bases between them. This CDR3 is 16 amino acids long. The DNA for the CDR3 is TGTGCCAGCAGTGAAAATCGGCGTGGGGGGTACTACGAGCAGTACTTC. This translates into CASSENRRGGYYEQYF.

The chain uses TRBV11-3 and TRBJ1-1; D gene unclear. The CDR3 sequence is 13 residues long. The V end was cut by 4 bases, the J end by 1 base, with 7 bases between. Germline assignment: CDR1 SGHNT and CDR2 YENEEA. Here the CDR3 reads CASSSHTNTEAFF. The CDR3 bases are TGTGCCAGCAGCTCCCACACGAACACTGAAGCTTTCTTT.

The genes are TRBV7-7 and TRBJ2-5; TRBD2 is a possible D gene (5 bases). The length of the CDR3 is 12 residues. Deletions cut 4 bases from V and 7 bases from J, with 10 bases between. Germline assignment: CDR1 SSHAT and CDR2 FNYEAQ (reference sequence). This CDR3 reads CASSSDSGTQYF. The CDR3 DNA follows: TGTGCCAGCAGCTCGGACTCGGGGACCCAGTACTTC. The full variable domain, with the rest looked up from reference TRBV7-7 and TRBJ2-5, is GAGVSQSPRYKVTKRGQDVTLRCDPISSHATLYWYQQALGQGPEFLTYFNYEAQPDKSGLPSDRFSAERPEGSISTLTIQRTEQRDSAMYRCASSSDSGTQYFGPGTRLLVL.

This clonotype occurred a few times. The chain employs TRBV7-2 and TRBJ1-2; D uncertain. Germline CDR1 and CDR2: SGHTA and FQGNSA. The CDR3 contains 14 residues. V gave up 4 bases and J gave up 0 bases, with 9 bases separating them. The CDR3 DNA reads TGTGCCAGCAGCTCCCGGAGCACTAACTATGGCTACACCTTC. It yields the protein CASSSRSTNYGYTF.